The clone carrying this TCR beta chain has just one count. Antigen: not known. Broader study findings: In terms of TCR gene usage, tumor memory CD4+ T cells clustered together with blood and lymph node memory CD4+ cells, as well as with lymph node naive CD4+ cells. Whole repertoires were not studied in the larger cohort, only one V-J beta rearrangement.

Full-length variable regions came from constant-region reverse primers plus semi-nested Nested Universal Primer A PCR. Via MiXCR, TCRdb re-called the 5' RACE reads, giving one row per CDR3 protein. The sample includes about 4,900 distinct CDR3 sequences, more than 60% of them seen just once. The sorted Tregs were CD4+CD25+CD127-/low cells. The CDR3 covers 15 residues. Germline values: CDR1 SGHTA, CDR2 FQGTGA. V was shortened by 2 bases and J by 7 bases, with 15 bases between the two germline ends. The chain links TRBV7-3 to TRBJ2-1, with TRBD1 as a possible D gene (6 bases). The TCR sequence derives from a female donor with breast cancer. The sample was Tregs sorted from blood. CDR3 residues: CASSLSGPGANEQFF. CDR3 bases: TGTGCCAGCAGCTTATCGGGTCCAGGGGCAAATGAGCAGTTCTTC.